The rows below give T cell receptor beta chains drawn from one sample of a study of technical replicates of blood from several donors. Sequenced by immunoSEQ multiplex PCR; TCRdb stores in-frame clones only, minus some. The sample carries approximately 51,000 clones, about 94% recorded once. Sequenced input: PBMCs. The receptors originated from a human donor in good health. Some clones in this sample may be carry-over from other donors' samples. CDR3s include the opening cysteine and the closing phenylalanine or tryptophan. The order of the fields is CDR3 length, D gene, J gene, clone size, V gene, CDR3 DNA, CDR3 protein. The D gene is left open where the match is weak. Clone size, where shown, is once, few, many, or a class for clones that have expanded.

15,.,TRBJ1-4,.,TRBV25-1,TGTGCCAGCAGTGGAAGTCGGGTATTCGGTGAAAAACTGTTTTTT,CASSGSRVFGEKLFF
17,TRBD2,TRBJ2-7,.,TRBV7-6,TGTGCCAGCAGCCCAATGGGACTAGCGGGAGTGTACCACGAGCAGTACTTC,CASSPMGLAGVYHEQYF
14,.,TRBJ2-7,.,TRBV19,TGTGCCAGTAGTCATACAGGGTCCTCCCACGAGCAGTACTTC,CASSHTGSSHEQYF
15,.,TRBJ1-4,.,TRBV5-4,TGTGCCAGCAGCTTGGCGGGGGGCGGTAATGAAAAACTGTTTTTT,CASSLAGGGNEKLFF
14,.,TRBJ2-7,.,TRBV5-6,TGTGCCAGCAGCTTGGAGATGGGGCGGTACGAGCAGTACTTC,CASSLEMGRYEQYF
13,TRBD2,TRBJ2-7,.,TRBV5-6,TGTGCCAGCAGCCCTAATCGGCGGGAGGGGCAGTACTTC,CASSPNRREGQYF
14,.,TRBJ1-5,.,TRBV6-1,TGTGCCAGCAGGGCCGGACAGTTCAATCAGCCCCAGCATTTT,CASRAGQFNQPQHF
13,.,TRBJ2-2,.,TRBV6-4,TGTGCCAGCAGTGACTCGGCTAGTGGGGAGCTGTTTTTT,CASSDSASGELFF
15,.,TRBJ2-7,.,TRBV4-1,TGCGCCAGCAGCCAAGCGTGGTCTTTCAGCGACGAGCAGTACTTC,CASSQAWSFSDEQYF
15,.,TRBJ2-3,.,TRBV5-8,TGTGCCAGCAGCTTAGGCTTACAGAGTTTCGATACGCAGTATTTT,CASSLGLQSFDTQYF
12,.,TRBJ1-1,.,TRBV29-1,TGCAGCGTTGTTCAGGGTAACGCTGAAGCTTTCTTT,CSVVQGNAEAFF
14,.,TRBJ1-6,few,TRBV18,TGTGCCAGCTCACCCGACAGTGTCTATTCACCCCTCCACTTT,CASSPDSVYSPLHF
17,TRBD2,TRBJ2-1,.,TRBV5-1,TGCGCCAGCAGCTTGGGGGGGACTAGCGGGGGATCCAATGAGCAGTTCTTC,CASSLGGTSGGSNEQFF
16,TRBD1,TRBJ2-1,.,TRBV5-4,TGTGCCAGCAGCCCTACGGGACAGGGGGCGAGAAATGAGCAGTTCTTC,CASSPTGQGARNEQFF
18,.,TRBJ2-5,.,TRBV21-1,TGTGCCAGCAGCAAATCAGAGCGGGGGACAGATAGACCGGAGTCCCAGTACTTC,CASSKSERGTDRPESQYF
14,.,TRBJ2-7,.,TRBV2,TGTGCCAGCAGTGAAGAACAGGGTAGACACGAGCAGTACTTC,CASSEEQGRHEQYF
12,.,TRBJ2-7,.,TRBV5-6,TGTGCCAGCAGCTTGGCCCGGGAGGAGCAGTACTTC,CASSLAREEQYF
14,.,TRBJ2-6,.,TRBV7-9,TGTGCCAGCAGTACTGTCTCTGGGGCCAACGTCCTGACTTTC,CASSTVSGANVLTF
14,TRBD1,TRBJ2-7,.,TRBV6-6,TGTGCCAGCAGTTACGACAGGGGCCCCTACGAGCAGTACTTC,CASSYDRGPYEQYF
15,TRBD1,TRBJ1-1,.,TRBV15,TGTGCCACCAGCCCACGACAGGGGGCCAACACTGAAGCTTTCTTT,CATSPRQGANTEAFF
15,TRBD2,TRBJ2-1,.,TRBV7-8,TGTGCCAGCAGACCTGGGACTAGCCCCGTGGATGAGCAGTTCTTC,CASRPGTSPVDEQFF
14,TRBD2,TRBJ2-7,.,TRBV5-4,TGTGCCAGCAGCTTGCCGGGAGGGAGATACGAGCAGTACTTC,CASSLPGGRYEQYF
13,.,TRBJ1-2,.,TRBV29-1,TGCAGCGTTGATCCTCGGGGGTCCGATGGCTACACCTTC,CSVDPRGSDGYTF
15,.,TRBJ1-1,.,TRBV18,TGTGCCAGCTCACCACTTATGGGACAGAACACTGAAGCTTTCTTT,CASSPLMGQNTEAFF
16,.,TRBJ1-5,medium-sized,TRBV5-4,TGTGCCAGCAGCTTGGGGGGAGGTGGTAGCAATCAGCCCCAGCATTTT,CASSLGGGGSNQPQHF
17,TRBD2,TRBJ2-2,.,TRBV7-2,TGTGCCAGCAGCTCCCTAGCGGGGTGGAAGGGAACCGGGGAGCTGTTTTTT,CASSSLAGWKGTGELFF
15,.,TRBJ2-7,once,TRBV5-6,TGTGCCAGCAGCCGGCGACGAGGGGGCTCCTACGAGCAGTACTTC,CASSRRRGGSYEQYF
14,TRBD1,TRBJ1-2,.,TRBV12-5,TGTGCTAGTGGTTTTACTGACAGGGCCTATGGCTACACCTTC,CASGFTDRAYGYTF
14,.,TRBJ2-3,.,TRBV7-9,TGTGCCAGCAGCCCCGTACGTACTAGCAATACGCAGTATTTT,CASSPVRTSNTQYF
14,TRBD2,TRBJ2-7,.,TRBV5-1,TGCGCCAGCAGCTTGACGGCGGGGGCCTACGAGCAGTACTTC,CASSLTAGAYEQYF
13,.,TRBJ2-7,.,TRBV19,TGTGCCAGTAGTCCCGGGACAATCTACGAGCAGTACTTC,CASSPGTIYEQYF
14,.,TRBJ1-1,.,TRBV6-1,TGTGCCAGCAGTGAAGCCCTCGGGAACACTGAAGCTTTCTTT,CASSEALGNTEAFF
16,TRBD1,TRBJ1-1,.,TRBV19,TGTGCCAGTAGAACCTCCGGACAGGGTGAGACCACTGAAGCTTTCTTT,CASRTSGQGETTEAFF
16,TRBD2,TRBJ2-1,.,TRBV5-1,TGCGCCAGCAGCTTGGTCGGGGGCGGGGGGAACAATGAGCAGTTCTTC,CASSLVGGGGNNEQFF
15,TRBD2,TRBJ2-3,once,TRBV9,TGTGCCAGCAGCGTTCTTAGCGGGAGTAGAAATACGCAGTATTTT,CASSVLSGSRNTQYF
15,.,TRBJ2-7,.,TRBV7-9,TGTGCCAGCAGCTTATCCCGTGGCGCAGGGGTCGAGCAGTACTTC,CASSLSRGAGVEQYF
15,.,TRBJ1-1,.,TRBV5-5,TGTGCCAGCAGCTTGGTCGTCAGTATGAACACTGAAGCTTTCTTT,CASSLVVSMNTEAFF
15,.,TRBJ2-7,.,TRBV6-5,TGTGCCAGCAGTTACGATTCCCAGGGCGCCTACGAGCAGTACTTC,CASSYDSQGAYEQYF
18,TRBD1,TRBJ1-1,.,TRBV7-2,TGTGCCAGCAGCCAAACTCCGGGACAGAAACCCTTGAACACTGAAGCTTTCTTT,CASSQTPGQKPLNTEAFF
12,.,TRBJ1-1,.,TRBV7-2,TGTGCCAGCAGCCTAAGGACAGCCGAAGCTTTCTTT,CASSLRTAEAFF
15,TRBD1,TRBJ1-5,.,TRBV7-2,TGTGCCAGCAGCTTAACAGGGACAGGTTTTCAGCCCCAGCATTTT,CASSLTGTGFQPQHF
14,.,TRBJ1-5,.,TRBV19,TGTGCCAGTAGTATGAGACAGAGCAATCAGCCCCAGCATTTT,CASSMRQSNQPQHF
11,.,TRBJ1-2,.,TRBV29-1,TGCAGCGTTGGGGCACCGGACAATCCGACCTTC,CSVGAPDNPTF